The T cell receptor beta chain described here comes from a study of T cells in Graves' hyperthyroidism and ophthalmopathy. Findings of the study overall: In the analysis, a 13 V-J model separated ophthalmopathy from stable hyperthyroidism.

Recently diagnosed hyperthyroidism of less than 2 months' duration affected patients aged 18 to 65. There were TCR beta CDR3 regions amplified from RNA transcripts. The TCR CDR3 was amplified in a first-round RT-PCR using the HTBI primer set. TCRdb independently ran MiXCR on the multiplex PCR reads; one entry per CDR3 protein. Found here are some 700,000 distinct CDR3 sequences, 17% of them singletons; the top ten hold roughly 16%. Points on this clonotype: The antigen remains unidentified.

CDR1 MNHEY and CDR2 SVGAGI come from the germline V gene. V gave up 0 bases and J gave up 4 bases, with 13 bases separating them. The CDR3 spans 15 residues. The clonotype was recovered from a man aged 50 to 59 with Graves' hyperthyroidism. The sequenced sample consisted of blood. V is TRBV6-5 and J is TRBJ2-7; tentative D call: TRBD2 (5 bases). The CDR3 DNA reads as TGTGCCAGCAGTTACTCGCGGGCCCCGATGTACGAGCAGTACTTC. As protein: CASSYSRAPMYEQYF.